The clone carrying this T cell receptor (beta chain) was observed a single time. Its cognate antigen is unknown. The treatment here: oral pan-JAK inhibitor, 5-10 mg twice daily. This record belongs to a study of CD8+ T cells in alopecia areata. Across the whole study: The drug, oral tofacitinib, was given to treated patients at 5 to 10 mg twice daily. Study-wide results and limits: Possibly as an HLA-related effect, TCR sharing across patients appeared less clear than in mice. Especially in alopecia totalis/universalis, lesional scalp showed greater clonality than normal scalp did.

Once RNA had been extracted, it was reverse transcribed into cDNA to act as the sequencing template. Assay used: immunoSEQ multiplex PCR; TCRdb lists only in-frame clones, some missing. This sample has around 100,000 clones, with 85% to 90% found just once. This receptor was obtained from a human donor with alopecia areata. The source material was CD8+ T cells sorted from blood, sampled at approximately week 34, from a patient treated with tofacitinib.

This CDR3 reads CASSFRDSNEKLFF. For the CDR3, the DNA is TGTGCCAGCAGCTTCCGGGACAGTAATGAAAAACTGTTTTTT. The V and J genes are TRBV7-9 and TRBJ1-4, with 7 bases aligning to TRBD1. The CDR3 contains 14 residues. Germline V CDR1 and CDR2: SEHNR, FQNEAQ (reference sequence). The J segment lost 4 bases and the V segment lost 3 bases, leaving 2 bases of the junction unmatched.